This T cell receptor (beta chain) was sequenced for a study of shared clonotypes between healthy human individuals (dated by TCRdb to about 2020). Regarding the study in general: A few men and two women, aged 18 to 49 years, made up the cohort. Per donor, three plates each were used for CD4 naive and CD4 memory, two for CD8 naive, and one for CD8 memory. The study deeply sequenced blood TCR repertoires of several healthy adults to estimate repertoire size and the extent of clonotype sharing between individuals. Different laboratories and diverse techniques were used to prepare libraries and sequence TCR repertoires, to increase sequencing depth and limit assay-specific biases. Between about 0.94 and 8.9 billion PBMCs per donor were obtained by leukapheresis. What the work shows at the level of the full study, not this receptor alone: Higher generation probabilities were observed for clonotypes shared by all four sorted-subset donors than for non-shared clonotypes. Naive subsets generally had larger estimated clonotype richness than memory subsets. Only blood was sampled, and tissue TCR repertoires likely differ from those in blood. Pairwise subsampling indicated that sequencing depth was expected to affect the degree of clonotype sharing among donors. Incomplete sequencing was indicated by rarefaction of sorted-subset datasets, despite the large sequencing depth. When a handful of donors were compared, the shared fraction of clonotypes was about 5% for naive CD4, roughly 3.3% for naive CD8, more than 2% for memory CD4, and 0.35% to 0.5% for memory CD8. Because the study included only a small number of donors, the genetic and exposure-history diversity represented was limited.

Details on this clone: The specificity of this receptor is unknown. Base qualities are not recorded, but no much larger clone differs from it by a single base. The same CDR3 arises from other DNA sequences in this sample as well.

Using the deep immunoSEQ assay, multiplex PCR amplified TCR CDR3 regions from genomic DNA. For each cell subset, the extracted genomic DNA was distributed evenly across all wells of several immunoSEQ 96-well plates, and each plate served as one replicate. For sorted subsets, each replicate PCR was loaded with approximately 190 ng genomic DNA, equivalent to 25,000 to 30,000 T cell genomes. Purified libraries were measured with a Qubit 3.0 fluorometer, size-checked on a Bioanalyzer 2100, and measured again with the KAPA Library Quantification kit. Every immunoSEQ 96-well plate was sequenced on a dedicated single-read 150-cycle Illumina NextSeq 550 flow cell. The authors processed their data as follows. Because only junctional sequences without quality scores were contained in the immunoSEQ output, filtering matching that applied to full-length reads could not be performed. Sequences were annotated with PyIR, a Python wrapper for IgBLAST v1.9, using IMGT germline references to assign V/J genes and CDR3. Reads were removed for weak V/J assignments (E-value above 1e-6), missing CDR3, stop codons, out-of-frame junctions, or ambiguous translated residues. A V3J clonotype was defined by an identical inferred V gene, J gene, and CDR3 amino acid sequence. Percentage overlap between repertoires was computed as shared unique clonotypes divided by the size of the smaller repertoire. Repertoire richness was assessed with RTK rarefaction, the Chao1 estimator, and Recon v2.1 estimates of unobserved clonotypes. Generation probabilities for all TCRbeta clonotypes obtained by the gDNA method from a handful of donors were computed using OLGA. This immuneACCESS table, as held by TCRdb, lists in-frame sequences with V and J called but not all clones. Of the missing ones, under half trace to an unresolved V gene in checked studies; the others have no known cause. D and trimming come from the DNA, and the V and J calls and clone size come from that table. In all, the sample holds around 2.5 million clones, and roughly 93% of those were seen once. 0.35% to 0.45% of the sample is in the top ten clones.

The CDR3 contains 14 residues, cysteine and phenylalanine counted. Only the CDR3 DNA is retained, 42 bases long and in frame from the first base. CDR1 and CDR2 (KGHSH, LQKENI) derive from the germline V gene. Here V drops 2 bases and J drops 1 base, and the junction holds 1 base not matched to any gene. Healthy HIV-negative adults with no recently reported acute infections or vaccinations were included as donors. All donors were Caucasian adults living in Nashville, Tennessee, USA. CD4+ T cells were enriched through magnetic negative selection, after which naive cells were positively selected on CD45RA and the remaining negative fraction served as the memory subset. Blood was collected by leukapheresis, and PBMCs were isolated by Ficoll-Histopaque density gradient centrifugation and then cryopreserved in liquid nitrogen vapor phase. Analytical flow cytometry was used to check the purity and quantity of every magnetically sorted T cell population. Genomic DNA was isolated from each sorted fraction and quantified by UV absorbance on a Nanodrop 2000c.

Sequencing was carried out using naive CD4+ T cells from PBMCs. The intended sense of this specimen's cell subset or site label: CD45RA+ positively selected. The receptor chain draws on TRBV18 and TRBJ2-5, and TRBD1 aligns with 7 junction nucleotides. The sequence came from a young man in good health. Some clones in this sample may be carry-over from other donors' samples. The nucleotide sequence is TGTGCCAGCTCACCAACAGGGGTCCAAGAGACCCAGTACTTC. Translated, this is CASSPTGVQETQYF.